These T cell receptor beta chains were read from a single sample in a study of CD8+CD57+ T cells in acquired aplastic anemia. TCRdb independently ran MiXCR on the reads; one entry per CDR3 protein. Among under 500,000 distinct CDR3 sequences listed, around 32% were seen once. Specimen: sorted CD4+, CD8+, or CD8+CD57+ T cells (not recorded which) from PBMCs. The origin of the receptors is a human donor with aplastic anemia. Each CDR3 is given with its conserved first and last residue. D genes are given only for firm matches. A clone size is listed for some rows: how often the clone was seen (once, few, many), or a class if it is expanded.

abundance	d_gene	v_gene	j_gene	CDR3nt	CDR3aa
.	TRBD1	TRBV5-4	TRBJ1-1	TGTGCCAGCAGACCTAGACAGGGTAGGACTGAAGCTTTCTTT	CASRPRQGRTEAFF
.	TRBD2	TRBV20-1	TRBJ2-1	TGCAGTGCTAGAGCCGGGAGGGCCCTCAACGAGCAGTTCTTC	CSARAGRALNEQFF
.	.	TRBV6-5	TRBJ2-1	TGTGCCAGCAGTTACGGGAAGGACAATGAGCAGTTCTTC	CASSYGKDNEQFF
.	.	TRBV5-1	TRBJ2-7	TGCGCCAGCAGCTTGGTATTCAGGGGACTATACGAGCAGTACTTC	CASSLVFRGLYEQYF
many	TRBD2	TRBV20-1	TRBJ2-7	TGCAGTGCCCCCCGGACTAGGGGAAGGGGCGAGCAGTACTTC	CSAPRTRGRGEQYF
many	.	TRBV7-2	TRBJ2-1	TGTGCCAGCAGCTCCACGATTGAGAATGAGCAGTTCTTC	CASSSTIENEQFF
.	.	TRBV11-1	TRBJ2-1	TGTGCCAGCAGCTTAAATGTGGGGGGCCCGCATAATGAGCAGTTCTTC	CASSLNVGGPHNEQFF
once	.	TRBV7-9	TRBJ1-5	TGTGCCAGCAGCTTATCCCAGGGTAGTCAGCCCCAGCATTTT	CASSLSQGSQPQHF
.	TRBD1	TRBV4-3	TRBJ1-2	TGCGCCAGCAGCATAGCCGGACAGGGGGATTATGGCTACACCTTC	CASSIAGQGDYGYTF
.	.	TRBV11-2	TRBJ2-3	TGTGCCAGCAGCTCCACCGGTGGAGATACGCAGTATTTT	CASSSTGGDTQYF
many	TRBD1	TRBV7-9	TRBJ1-6	TGTGCCAGCAGCCGGGACAGGATTAATTCACCCCTCCACTTT	CASSRDRINSPLHF
.	.	TRBV15	TRBJ2-2	TGTGCCACCAGCAGAGAGAAAAGGCGAGACACCGGGGAGCTGTTTTTT	CATSREKRRDTGELFF
.	.	TRBV20-1	TRBJ1-1	TGCAGTGCTCATAGTCTTGGGGGAGCTTTCTTT	CSAHSLGGAFF
many	.	TRBV12-3/TRBV12-4	TRBJ1-6	TGTGCCAGCAGTCTCCGGCACGATAATTCACCCCTCCACTTT	CASSLRHDNSPLHF
once	.	TRBV2	TRBJ1-4	TGTGCCAGCAGTGATAGGGGATCTAATGAAAAACTGTTTTTT	CASSDRGSNEKLFF
.	.	TRBV9	TRBJ2-3	TGTGCCAGCAGCGTGGCATTTTCGGGGGCTGACACAGATACGCAGTATTTT	CASSVAFSGADTDTQYF
many	.	TRBV4-1	TRBJ1-5	TGCGCCAGCAGCCTAGAGGGTTGGGGGGGACAGCCCCAGCATTTT	CASSLEGWGGQPQHF
.	.	TRBV15	TRBJ2-5	TGTGCCACCAGCAGAGGACAGGAGTATGCTCAGCCCCAGTACTTC	CATSRGQEYAQPQYF
.	TRBD1	TRBV7-8	TRBJ2-1	TGTGCCAGCAGTGCAGGCCGACAGGGGGCCTACAATGAGCAGTTCTTC	CASSAGRQGAYNEQFF
many	.	TRBV7-2	TRBJ2-7	TGTGCCAGCAGCTTAAATACGAGGTACGAGCAGTACTTC	CASSLNTRYEQYF
many	.	TRBV20-1	TRBJ2-7	TGCAGTGCTGTATCCGGGACGGACTCCTACGAGCAGTACTTC	CSAVSGTDSYEQYF
.	.	TRBV20-1	TRBJ1-5	TGCAGTCCTAGAGAGGCGGTTGTTAGCAATCAGCCCCAGCATTTT	CSPREAVVSNQPQHF
many	.	TRBV20-1	TRBJ2-7	TGCAGTGCTAGTGTGCGGATCTCCTACGAGCAGTACTTC	CSASVRISYEQYF
few	.	TRBV25-1	TRBJ2-7	TGTGCCAGCAGCTCGGGGCCGGGACGGGACGAGCAGTACTTC	CASSSGPGRDEQYF
.	TRBD2	TRBV20-1	TRBJ2-4	TGCAGTGCTAGAGAGACTAGCGGGGGGAACATTCAGTACTTC	CSARETSGGNIQYF
.	TRBD1	TRBV25-1	TRBJ2-7	TGTGCCAGCAGTCCTCGGACAGGGCACAACGAGCAGTACTTC	CASSPRTGHNEQYF
many	.	TRBV7-9	TRBJ1-2	TGTGCCAGCAGCTCAGGGCAGGGGCTATATGGCTACACCTTC	CASSSGQGLYGYTF
many	.	TRBV2	TRBJ1-3	TGTGCCAGCAGTGGATTGGACGGATCGTTCTCTGGAAACACCATATATTTT	CASSGLDGSFSGNTIYF
few	TRBD1	TRBV19	TRBJ1-6	TGTACCAGCAGCCAAGAGGACAGGGGAAATTCACCCCTCCACTTT	CTSSQEDRGNSPLHF
few	.	TRBV2	TRBJ1-4	TGTGCCAGCAGTGAAGGAAACATGGGAAAACTGTTTTTT	CASSEGNMGKLFF
few	TRBD1	TRBV2	TRBJ1-2	TGTGCCAGCGGAGCAGGGGGCATAGAGGGCTACACCTTC	CASGAGGIEGYTF
.	TRBD2	TRBV3-1	TRBJ2-3	TGTGCCAGCAGCCAAGAAGGGGCCCTAGCGGGAGTTTCAGATACGCAGTATTTT	CASSQEGALAGVSDTQYF
few	.	TRBV20-1	TRBJ2-2	TGCAGTGCTAGAGTTGGGGGGAACACCGGGGAGCTGTTTTTT	CSARVGGNTGELFF
many	.	TRBV2	TRBJ2-1	TGTGCCAGCAGTTCATACGGGGGATACTACAATGAGCAGTTCTTC	CASSSYGGYYNEQFF
.	TRBD2	TRBV9	TRBJ2-1	TGTGCCAGCAGCGTAGTGGCTAGCGGGGGTGATGAGCAGTTCTTC	CASSVVASGGDEQFF
many	.	TRBV24-1	TRBJ2-1	TGTGCCACCAGTGATCCCACGGGACCTCCTGAGCAGTTCTTC	CATSDPTGPPEQFF
many	TRBD1	TRBV2	TRBJ1-4	TGTGCCAGCAGAGGATGGGACAGGGATGAAAAACTGTTTTTT	CASRGWDRDEKLFF
few	.	TRBV30	TRBJ1-6	TGTGCCTGGAGTTCCAACAAGAATTCACCCCTCCACTTT	CAWSSNKNSPLHF
few	.	TRBV7-9	TRBJ1-2	TGTGCCAGCAGCGCCAGAGGGGCCGGCTACACCTTC	CASSARGAGYTF
few	.	TRBV30	TRBJ1-3	TGTGCCTGGAAAGGGGGAAACACCATATATTTT	CAWKGGNTIYF
many	TRBD2	TRBV2	TRBJ2-3	TGTGCCAGCATATCCCTAGCGGAAGGCACAGATACGCAGTATTTT	CASISLAEGTDTQYF
.	TRBD1	TRBV7-9	TRBJ1-2	TGTGCCAGCACTCCCGGACAGGCTTACTATGGCTACACCTTC	CASTPGQAYYGYTF
once	.	TRBV19	TRBJ2-7	TGTGCCAGTACTTCAGGGGTGTCCCCCTACGAGCAGTACTTC	CASTSGVSPYEQYF
few	.	TRBV24-1	TRBJ2-3	TGTGCCACCAGTGCCGTTAGGGGGGAACCAGATACGCAGTATTTT	CATSAVRGEPDTQYF
many	.	TRBV24-1	TRBJ1-2	TGTGCCACCAGTGAGCCGGGACGTAGCTATGGCTACACCTTC	CATSEPGRSYGYTF